Below are 2 T cell receptor beta chains sequenced from a single sample in a study of siplizumab effects on memory and regulatory T cells. This table comes from immunoSEQ multiplex PCR, and its TCRdb copy is limited to in-frame clones, with some not included. This sample has approximately 60,000 clones, with 79% found just once. The sequencing sample was made of memory CD4+ T cells sorted from blood. These receptors came from a human donor in good health.

The chain uses TRBV7-2 and TRBJ2-2, with D unresolved. The CDR3 is 13 residues long. Deletions cut 1 base from V and 2 bases from J, with 2 bases between. CDR1 is SGHTA, CDR2 FQGNSA, per germline. CDR3 residues: CASSLDNTGELFF. CDR3 nucleotide sequence: TGTGCCAGCAGCTTAGATAACACCGGGGAGCTGTTTTTT. Based on the CDR3 plus reference TRBV7-2 and TRBJ2-2, the full variable domain is GAGVSQSPSNKVTEKGKDVELRCDPISGHTALYWYRQSLGQGLEFLIYFQGNSAPDKSGLPSDRFSAERTGGSVSTLTIQRTQQEDSAVYLCASSLDNTGELFFGEGSRLTVL.

The chain couples TRBV7-7 to TRBJ2-4; 15 nucleotides agree with TRBD2. J gave up 0 bases and V 5 bases, and 11 bases lay outside the gene matches. Germline V gene data show CDR1 as SSHAT and CDR2 as FNYEAQ (reference sequence). CDR3 length: 20 amino acids. CDR3 bases: TGTGCCAGCAGCCCTCAGCCGGGACTAGCGGGGGGCCCAGCCAAAAACATTCAGTACTTC. Translating it yields CASSPQPGLAGGPAKNIQYF. Supplemented by reference TRBV7-7 and TRBJ2-4, the full variable domain reads GAGVSQSPRYKVTKRGQDVTLRCDPISSHATLYWYQQALGQGPEFLTYFNYEAQPDKSGLPSDRFSAERPEGSISTLTIQRTEQRDSAMYRCASSPQPGLAGGPAKNIQYFGAGTRLSVL.